This TCR beta chain appears in the sequencing data of a study of blood T cell repertoires in COVID-19. Across the study: Samples came from the United States, Italy and Spain, spanning acute and convalescent COVID-19. The cDNA or gDNA used as material had been derived from T cells, B-cell-depleted T cells, or PBMCs.

Trimming cost V 3 bases and J 0 bases; bases outside gene matches: 14. Per germline, CDR1 SGDLS and CDR2 YYNGEE. The CDR3 loop spans 20 amino acids. Per the original data handling: Scientists estimated how many nucleated cells there were by amplifying reference gene primers. The repertoire was sequenced with immunoSEQ multiplex PCR; TCRdb's copy has only in-frame clones and lacks some. From that table come the V and J calls and clone size; the DNA was used to work out D and trimming. Of 200,000 to 250,000 clones listed, almost 90% are singletons. Sequencing was carried out using peripheral blood. This sequence joins TRBV9 and TRBJ2-3; 12 bases fit TRBD2. The source of this sequence is an older woman with acute or convalescent COVID-19. The CDR3 coding sequence is TGTGCCAGCAGCGCCGAGACTAGCGGGGGTTTAGGTAGAAGCACAGATACGCAGTATTTT. Encoded protein: CASSAETSGGLGRSTDTQYF.